The 8 T cell receptor beta chains reported below all come from one sample, sequenced in a study of T-cell memory formation after mild COVID-19. TCRdb ran MiXCR on the 5' RACE reads and lists one entry per CDR3 protein. The data show fewer than 400,000 distinct CDR3 sequences, 13% seen once. The specimen sequenced was PBMCs or a T cell subset sorted from them (not recorded which). Receptors were obtained from a man between 18 and 29 years old who had mild COVID-19 (a few samples of this study predate the infection). Cell type and time point are not known.

In its sample, this clonotype was seen many times. The chain joins TRBV30 to TRBJ2-7, with TRBD2 as a possible D gene (5 bases). Germline-derived CDR1 and CDR2 are GTSNPN and SVGIG (reference sequence). The CDR3 has 14 residues. Trimming removed 3 bases from V and 2 bases from J, with 14 bases in between. CDR3 residues: CAWSPPLAPYEQYF. The DNA of the CDR3 is TGTGCCTGGAGCCCCCCCCTAGCTCCCTACGAGCAGTACTTC.

V gene TRBV3-1 combines with J gene TRBJ2-1; 8 bases match TRBD2. CDR1 and CDR2 from the germline V gene are LGHDT and YNNKEL (reference sequence). The CDR3 consists of 14 residues. V shed 7 bases, J shed 6 bases, and the junction held 8 bases outside the gene matches. The CDR3 loop is CASTLRGGPNEQFF. The CDR3 DNA reads as TGTGCCAGCACCTTGCGCGGGGGGCCCAATGAGCAGTTCTTC.

This rearrangement joins TRBV4-3 to TRBJ2-7; tentative D call: TRBD1 (5 bases). Germline CDR1 is LGHNA and CDR2 is YSLEER. This CDR3 is built from 13 residues. V was shortened by 4 bases and J by 5 bases, with 12 bases between the two germline ends. In DNA form, the CDR3 reads TGCGCCAGCAGCCCTTGGACGGACAACGAGCAGTACTTC. The encoded protein is CASSPWTDNEQYF.

The chain carries TRBV20-1 and TRBJ2-1, with TRBD2 matching 10 bases. In germline, CDR1 is DFQATT, CDR2 SNEGSKA (reference sequence). The trim removed 1 base at V and 4 bases at J, leaving 4 bases unmatched. The CDR3 has 15 amino acids. The CDR3 DNA follows: TGCAGTGCTAGAGTAGCGGGGGGTTTTTACAATGAGCAGTTCTTC. Its protein is CSARVAGGFYNEQFF.

A few counts support this clonotype. The chain joins TRBV29-1 to TRBJ2-4; 7 bases are shared with TRBD1. Per germline, CDR1 SQVTM and CDR2 ANQGSEA. The CDR3 spans 12 residues. J was trimmed by 6 bases and V by 6 bases; bases with no gene match: 5. The CDR3 region is CSVPTGSNIQYF. Written as DNA, the CDR3 is TGCAGCGTGCCGACAGGGTCAAACATTCAGTACTTC.

This clonotype came up many times. The CDR3 spells CSATRDNTGELFF. In DNA, the CDR3 is TGCAGTGCTACCAGGGATAACACCGGGGAGCTGTTTTTT. The chain has TRBV20-1 and TRBJ2-2; the D gene is possibly TRBD1 (5 bases). V was clipped by 4 bases and J by 2 bases, with 8 bases between them. This CDR3 has 13 amino acids. The germline CDR1 and CDR2 sequences are DFQATT and SNEGSKA (reference sequence).

This clonotype showed up many times. The gene calls are TRBV28 and TRBJ1-2, with 10 bases that match TRBD1. CDR3 length: 15 residues. Germline V CDR1 and CDR2: MDHEN, SYDVKM. With 6 bases clipped from V and 6 bases from J, the junction kept 10 bases outside the gene matches. The CDR3 protein is CASSSGTGVRDGYTF. The CDR3 DNA reads TGTGCCAGCAGCTCCGGGACAGGGGTGAGGGATGGCTACACCTTC.

The chain joins TRBV4-3 to TRBJ2-2, with a tentative D call TRBD1 (6 bases). Germline V gene data show CDR1 as LGHNA and CDR2 as YSLEER. The CDR3 spans 17 residues. Trimming took off 2 bases at V and 4 bases at J, with 17 bases between the two ends. CDR3: CASSQRLGRGGTGELFF. The CDR3 DNA sequence: TGCGCCAGCAGCCAACGGCTCGGCAGGGGTGGCACCGGGGAGCTGTTTTTT.